The clone carrying this TCR beta chain showed up just a few times. MiXCR, run by TCRdb on the RT-PCR reads, gives a single entry per CDR3 protein. Of more than 550,000 distinct CDR3 sequences listed, about 14% were seen once; the top ten hold about 3.6%. CDR3 length equals 14 residues. The ends were cut back, 6 bases at V and 7 bases at J, with 16 bases in the middle. From germline, CDR1 is MDHEN and CDR2 SYDVKM. The rearrangement links TRBV28 to TRBJ2-1; D may be TRBD2 (6 bases). The TCR comes from a female donor in good health, serving as a healthy control. Material for sequencing was memory CD4+ T cells from blood. Here the CDR3 reads CASRLGGPGNEQFF. The CDR3 DNA sequence: TGTGCCAGCAGGCTCGGAGGGCCGGGTAATGAGCAGTTCTTC.